The next 18 T cell receptor beta chains were all read from a single sample in a study of cytomegalovirus exposure and HLA in healthy donors. Amplification used 60 Vbeta primers and 13 Jbeta primers. Repertoires were generated with immunoSEQ multiplex PCR, while TCRdb's copy carries only in-frame clones and drops some. The profile shows around 140,000 clones, 60% to 80% of them singletons. Sequenced sample: PBMCs. These receptors all come from a male donor in good health and CMV-seronegative.

The V call is TRBV19, the J call TRBJ2-7, with 8 nucleotides matching TRBD1. The V and J ends lost 5 bases and 2 bases, in that order; junction bases with no gene match: 2. The CDR3 has 13 residues. Germline V gene lookup returns CDR1 LNHDA and CDR2 SQIVND (reference sequence). The CDR3 nucleotides read TGTGCCAGTAGTTGGGACAGGACCTACGAGCAGTACTTC. Its protein is CASSWDRTYEQYF.

V gene TRBV27 combines with J gene TRBJ2-1; 7 nucleotides align to TRBD1. Germline V gene data show CDR1 as MNHEY and CDR2 as SMNVEV (reference sequence). The CDR3 runs 14 residues. V shed 3 bases and J 8 bases; nucleotides not matched to a gene: 7. CDR3 loop: CASSFGDRGDEQFF. CDR3 DNA: TGTGCCAGCAGTTTCGGGGACAGAGGCGATGAGCAGTTCTTC.

The rearrangement joins TRBV21-1 to TRBJ2-7; the D call TRBD2 from the table was never checked on the DNA. TRBV21-1 is termed a pseudogene. The CDR3 consists of 15 residues. CDR3 nucleotides: TGTGCCAGCAGCAAAGCGCTCAGCGGGGTTCGAGAGCAGTACTTC. It translates to CASSKALSGVREQYF.

The rearrangement joins TRBV4-2 to TRBJ2-3; D uncertain. Deletions cut 3 bases from V and 2 bases from J, with 9 bases between. The CDR3 length is 14 residues. The germline V gene has CDR1 LGHNA and CDR2 YNFKEQ. CDR3 nucleotides: TGTGCCAGCAGCCAGGCTGATACCACAGATACGCAGTATTTT. It is translated as CASSQADTTDTQYF.

This chain uses TRBV4-2 with TRBJ2-7; no definite D call. Germline CDR1 is LGHNA and CDR2 is YNFKEQ. V gave up 1 base and J gave up 0 bases, with 13 bases separating them. CDR3 length equals 16 residues. The CDR3 DNA reads as TGTGCCAGCAGCCAAGCTTTCACCGTGAGCTCCTACGAGCAGTACTTC. It is translated as CASSQAFTVSSYEQYF.

For the CDR3, the DNA is TGTGCCAGCAGTTCCGGCGGGGACAGGAGCACAGATACGCAGTATTTT. Translation gives CASSSGGDRSTDTQYF. The chain carries TRBV5-4 and TRBJ2-3, with 8 bases matching TRBD1. Per germline, CDR1 SGHNT and CDR2 YYREEE (reference sequence). Trimming took 5 bases from V and 0 from J; bases not matched to a gene: 8. The length of the CDR3 is 16 residues.

The V gene is TRBV19, the J gene TRBJ2-7, with TRBD2 matching over 7 bases. This CDR3 has 14 residues. Germline CDR1 LNHDA, CDR2 SQIVND (reference sequence). V dropped 3 bases and J dropped 0; count of bases not matched to a gene: 2. CDR3 DNA sequence: TGTGCCAGTAGTATTCTAGCGGACTCCTACGAGCAGTACTTC. It codes for CASSILADSYEQYF.

The chain employs TRBV19 and TRBJ2-7, with D maybe TRBD1 (6 bases). CDR3 length: 14 residues. Germline CDR1 is LNHDA and CDR2 is SQIVND (reference sequence). Trimming shortened V by 1 base and J by 3 bases, and 10 bases separated the two germline ends. The CDR3 sequence is CASSIVGQNYEQYF. CDR3 sequence (DNA): TGTGCCAGTAGTATAGTCGGACAGAACTACGAGCAGTACTTC.

The rearrangement links TRBV10-1 to TRBJ2-1; 7 bases align to TRBD2. The ends lost 6 bases at V and 10 bases at J; junction bases unmatched: 18. The CDR3 runs to 16 residues. Germline V gene sequence: CDR1 WNHNN, CDR2 SYGVQD (reference sequence). CDR3 DNA: TGCGCCAGCAGGGCGGGGGACCCCGGGTCCCCGGGAGAGCAGTTCTTC. Residues: CASRAGDPGSPGEQFF.

This sequence joins TRBV27 and TRBJ1-2; a weak D match, TRBD1 (6 bases). CDR1 MNHEY and CDR2 SMNVEV come from the germline V gene (reference sequence). Trimming left V 6 bases short and J 1 base short, with 21 bases between. This CDR3 contains 17 residues. The CDR3 here is CASRKTDSSKFNYGYTF. CDR3 bases: TGTGCCAGCAGGAAAACGGACAGCTCGAAATTTAACTATGGCTACACCTTC.

The table lists this clone with a count of one. This chain joins TRBV21-1 and TRBJ2-7; the D call TRBD1 from the table was never checked on the DNA. TRBV21-1 is assigned pseudogene status. The CDR3 length is 15 residues. The CDR3, as DNA: TGTGCCAGCAGCAAAGGGGGACAGGGCCCCTACGAGCAGTACTTC. Translating it yields CASSKGGQGPYEQYF.

In its sample, this clone was seen once. The chain couples TRBV2 to TRBJ2-1; 9 nucleotides line up with TRBD1. Germline loops: CDR1 SNHLY, CDR2 FYNNEI. The CDR3 runs 14 residues. V was pared by 7 bases and J by 3 bases, with 4 bases of the junction left unmatched. As DNA, the CDR3 is TGTGCCAGCATGGGACAGGGAAACTACAATGAGCAGTTCTTC. This codes for CASMGQGNYNEQFF.

The chain combines TRBV5-4 with TRBJ2-3, with a tentative D call TRBD2 (6 bases). The V end lost 3 bases, the J end lost 7 bases, and 12 bases lay between the germline ends. Looked up from germline, CDR1 is SGHNT and CDR2 is YYREEE (reference sequence). This CDR3 has 13 residues. CDR3 amino acids: CASSWDLSNTQYF. The CDR3, as DNA: TGTGCCAGCAGCTGGGACTTGAGCAATACGCAGTATTTT.

The chain couples TRBV10-3 to TRBJ2-3; 9 bases agree with TRBD2. This CDR3 is 14 amino acids long. J was trimmed by 5 bases and V by 4 bases; bases with no gene match: 4. CDR1 and CDR2 (germline): ENHRY, SYGVKD. The DNA for the CDR3 is TGTGCCATCAGTGGCGGGGGGGCTATAGATACGCAGTATTTT. It yields the protein CAISGGGAIDTQYF.

This rearrangement joins TRBV30 to TRBJ1-5; weak D call: TRBD1 (5 bases). The germline CDR1 and CDR2 sequences are GTSNPN and SVGIG (reference sequence). The CDR3 covers 14 residues. V gave up 4 bases and J gave up 8 bases, with 18 bases separating them. In DNA form, the CDR3 reads TGTGCCTGGAACCAGCAGGGAATTTCTGAGCCCCAGCATTTT. This codes for CAWNQQGISEPQHF. The variable domain in full, with the rest retrieved from reference TRBV30 and TRBJ1-5, is SQTIHQWPATLVQPVGSPLSLECTVEGTSNPNLYWYRQAAGRGLQLLFYSVGIGQISSEVPQNLSASRPQDRQFILSSKKLLLSDSGFYLCAWNQQGISEPQHFGDGTRLSIL.

The chain joins TRBV5-6 to TRBJ2-1; 7 nucleotides agree with TRBD2. Germline-derived CDR1 and CDR2 are SGHDT and YYEEEE. The CDR3 loop spans 15 amino acids. J was trimmed by 4 bases and V by 4 bases; bases with no gene match: 8. The CDR3 bases are TGTGCCAGCAGCCATGGGACTAAAAGGTACAATGAGCAGTTCTTC. Translating it yields CASSHGTKRYNEQFF.

The chain uses TRBV7-3 and TRBJ2-1; D unresolved. V was trimmed by 5 bases and J by 8 bases, leaving 16 bases between them. CDR1 SGHTA and CDR2 FQGTGA come from the germline V gene. CDR3 length: 14 residues. CDR3 nucleotides: TGTGCCAGCAGCCCCGTCGGCAGCGTCGATGAGCAGTTCTTC. Protein product: CASSPVGSVDEQFF.

This clone has a single count. The V call is TRBV5-1, the J call TRBJ2-5; possible D gene TRBD1, 5 bases. The V and J ends lost 2 bases and 5 bases respectively, with 19 bases between them. The CDR3 is 16 residues long. The germline gives CDR1 SGHRS, CDR2 YFSETQ. The CDR3 reads CASSFPGQEVVETQYF. CDR3 nucleotides: TGCGCCAGCAGCTTTCCTGGACAAGAAGTTGTGGAGACCCAGTACTTC.